These T cell receptor beta chains were read from a single sample in a study of blood T cell repertoires in COVID-19. The protocol was immunoSEQ multiplex PCR, while the TCRdb copy is restricted to in-frame clones and leaves out a portion. The sample contains tens of thousands of clones, approximately 71% of which appear only once. The sample consisted of peripheral blood. These receptors were collected from a man older than 75 with active or convalescent COVID-19. The CDR3 runs from the conserved cysteine through the conserved F or W. The D gene is left open where the match is weak. Clone sizes are given selectively: once, few, many, or a class where the clone is expanded.

>NA|NA|TRBJ2-5|TRBV7-9
CASSQAQGETQYF
TGTGCCAGCAGCCAGGCGCAGGGGGAGACCCAGTACTTC
>NA|NA|TRBJ1-3|TRBV19
CASSHSRVEGNTIYF
TGTGCCAGTAGCCACTCCAGGGTAGAAGGAAACACCATATATTTT
>NA|TRBD2|TRBJ2-7|TRBV5-1
CASSWGIGLAGDSYEQYF
TGCGCCAGCAGCTGGGGTATAGGACTAGCGGGAGATTCATACGAGCAGTACTTC
>NA|TRBD2|TRBJ2-1|TRBV29-1
CSVVGTSEEQFF
TGCAGCGTTGTCGGGACTAGCGAAGAGCAGTTCTTC
>NA|NA|TRBJ2-5|TRBV11-3
CASSFLRSAETQYF
TGTGCCAGCAGCTTCTTGCGGAGCGCGGAGACCCAGTACTTC
>NA|NA|TRBJ1-2|TRBV18
CASSPVGARGGGYTF
TGTGCCAGCTCACCAGTCGGCGCGAGGGGAGGAGGCTACACCTTC
>few|NA|TRBJ1-5|TRBV5-1
CASSLAPGSSQPQHF
TGCGCCAGCAGCTTGGCGCCAGGGTCCTCTCAGCCCCAGCATTTT
>NA|TRBD2|TRBJ2-4|TRBV28
CASSLGGVAKNIQYF
TGTGCCAGCAGTTTGGGAGGGGTGGCCAAAAACATTCAGTACTTC
>NA|NA|TRBJ2-7|TRBV19
CAGSVAGHEQYF
TGTGCCGGATCAGTCGCGGGCCACGAGCAGTACTTC
>NA|TRBD2|TRBJ2-3|TRBV5-1
CASSQAGVGTDTQYF
TGCGCCAGCAGCCAGGCGGGAGTTGGCACAGATACGCAGTATTTT
>NA|NA|TRBJ2-3|TRBV5-1
CASSLIDRRTDTQYF
TGCGCCAGCAGCTTGATCGACAGACGCACAGATACGCAGTATTTT
>NA|NA|TRBJ2-2|TRBV19
CASSIRLNTGELFF
TGTGCCAGTAGTATCCGGTTGAACACCGGGGAGCTGTTTTTT
>NA|TRBD1|TRBJ1-2|TRBV7-9
CASSWSATEGAHGYTF
TGTGCCAGCAGCTGGAGTGCCACGGAGGGGGCGCATGGCTACACCTTC
>few|TRBD1|TRBJ1-1|TRBV6-5
CASSQTGDPKAFF
TGTGCCAGCAGTCAGACAGGGGACCCAAAAGCTTTCTTT
>NA|NA|TRBJ1-4|TRBV7-6
CASSLNSGNEKLFF
TGTGCCAGCAGCCTTAACTCCGGTAATGAAAAACTGTTTTTT
>NA|NA|TRBJ2-3|TRBV10-2
CASGWSGSTDTQYF
TGCGCCAGCGGTTGGAGCGGTAGCACAGATACGCAGTATTTT
>NA|TRBD1|TRBJ1-2|TRBV3-1/TRBV3-2
CASRGTGRVYGYTF
TGTGCCAGCAGGGGGACAGGGCGGGTCTATGGCTACACCTTC
>few|NA|TRBJ2-7|TRBV4-2
CASSQDLILNYEQYF
TGTGCCAGCAGCCAAGATCTAATCTTAAACTACGAGCAGTACTTC
>once|NA|TRBJ2-3|TRBV19
CASQTGSTDTQYF
TGTGCCAGTCAAACAGGGAGCACAGATACGCAGTATTTT
>once|NA|TRBJ1-3|TRBV9
CASSVDAGHSGNTIYF
TGTGCCAGCAGCGTAGATGCCGGACACTCTGGAAACACCATATATTTT
>NA|NA|TRBJ2-4|TRBV18
CASSPTDKPNIQYF
TGTGCCAGCTCACCAACGGACAAGCCAAACATTCAGTACTTC
>NA|NA|TRBJ2-5|TRBV20-1
CSVVAWETQYF
TGCAGTGTTGTAGCGTGGGAGACCCAGTACTTC
>NA|NA|TRBJ1-1|TRBV6-5
CASSSLIGRVNTEAFF
TGTGCCAGCAGTTCCCTCATAGGCCGGGTGAACACTGAAGCTTTCTTT
>NA|NA|TRBJ2-5|TRBV5-4
CASSLRFQETQYF
TGTGCCAGCAGCTTGCGTTTTCAAGAGACCCAGTACTTC
>NA|TRBD1|TRBJ2-3|TRBV5-4
CASSRDSPSTDTQYF
TGTGCCAGCAGCCGGGACAGCCCAAGCACAGATACGCAGTATTTT
>NA|NA|TRBJ1-1|TRBV27
CASSSAGVGETEAFF
TGTGCCAGCAGTTCGGCGGGGGTGGGGGAGACTGAAGCTTTCTTT
>NA|TRBD1|TRBJ1-1|TRBV5-1
CASSFNRGSEAFF
TGCGCCAGCAGCTTCAACAGGGGCTCTGAAGCTTTCTTT
>NA|TRBD2|TRBJ2-1|TRBV5-5
CASSLEASGRLEQFF
TGTGCCAGCAGCTTGGAGGCTAGCGGGAGGCTTGAGCAGTTCTTC
>NA|NA|TRBJ2-5|TRBV5-1
CASSLGRGYTGPQETQYF
TGCGCCAGCAGCTTGGGACGGGGTTATACGGGTCCCCAAGAGACCCAGTACTTC
>once|TRBD1|TRBJ2-2|TRBV7-3
CASSWRAGGAGELFF
TGTGCCAGCAGCTGGCGGGCAGGGGGCGCCGGGGAGCTGTTTTTT
>NA|TRBD1|TRBJ1-3|TRBV28
CASSSHTGGWTGNTIYF
TGTGCCAGCAGTTCTCACACAGGGGGTTGGACGGGAAACACCATATATTTT
>NA|TRBD1|TRBJ1-6|TRBV28
CASRGQTNSPLHF
TGTGCCAGCAGGGGACAGACCAATTCACCCCTCCACTTT
>NA|TRBD2|TRBJ2-5|TRBV28
CASSLPPARTSGRGPRETQYF
TGTGCCAGCAGTTTACCACCGGCCCGGACTAGCGGAAGGGGACCTCGGGAGACCCAGTACTTC
>NA|NA|TRBJ2-7|TRBV7-2
CASSVNGGPNEQYF
TGTGCCAGCAGCGTCAACGGGGGGCCGAATGAGCAGTACTTC
>NA|TRBD1|TRBJ2-5|TRBV3-1/TRBV3-2
CASSQGGQVETQYF
TGTGCCAGCAGCCAAGGGGGACAGGTAGAGACCCAGTACTTC
>once|NA|TRBJ2-7|TRBV28
CASSAPPSKNLPYEQYF
TGTGCCAGCAGTGCGCCTCCCTCTAAAAACCTCCCTTACGAGCAGTACTTC
>few|TRBD2|TRBJ2-2|TRBV28
CASSPGLAGGTGELFF
TGTGCCAGCAGTCCAGGACTAGCGGGAGGGACCGGGGAGCTGTTTTTT
>NA|NA|TRBJ1-1|TRBV24-1
CATSDSGVNTEAFF
TGTGCCACCAGTGATTCCGGAGTGAACACTGAAGCTTTCTTT
>NA|NA|TRBJ1-3|TRBV24-1
CATSSTGSGNTIYF
TGTGCCACCAGTAGTACCGGCTCTGGAAACACCATATATTTT
>few|TRBD2|TRBJ2-2|TRBV5-1
CASKSPAGGDTGELFF
TGCGCCAGCAAATCACCAGCGGGAGGCGATACCGGGGAGCTGTTTTTT
>NA|NA|TRBJ2-7|TRBV11-2
CASSRQSYEQYF
TGTGCCAGCAGTAGACAGTCCTACGAGCAGTACTTC
>once|TRBD1|TRBJ2-7|TRBV2
CASSGPGQGVEQYF
TGTGCCAGCAGCGGACCGGGACAGGGGGTCGAGCAGTACTTC
>NA|NA|TRBJ1-3|TRBV7-2
CASSEQGQRGNTIYF
TGTGCCAGCAGCGAACAGGGACAACGGGGAAACACCATATATTTT
>few|NA|TRBJ1-4|TRBV7-6
CASSLRAGADEKLFF
TGTGCCAGCAGCTTAAGGGCAGGGGCGGACGAAAAACTGTTTTTT
>NA|NA|TRBJ2-7|TRBV19
CASSRAGNSYEQYF
TGTGCCAGTAGTAGGGCGGGGAACTCCTACGAGCAGTACTTC
>NA|TRBD2|TRBJ2-1|TRBV5-1
CASSYPSGRAYNEQFF
TGCGCCAGCAGCTACCCCAGCGGGAGGGCCTACAATGAGCAGTTCTTC
>NA|NA|TRBJ2-2|TRBV6-5
CASSTPGEGVGELFF
TGTGCCAGCAGTACCCCGGGGGAGGGGGTCGGGGAGCTGTTTTTT
>NA|NA|TRBJ2-7|TRBV5-6
CASRKSSGHYEQYF
TGTGCCAGCAGAAAATCATCGGGACACTACGAGCAGTACTTC
>NA|NA|TRBJ2-2|TRBV5-1
CASTIDYSNTGELFF
TGCGCCAGCACCATAGACTACTCCAACACCGGGGAGCTGTTTTTT
>NA|TRBD1|TRBJ2-2|TRBV19
CASKDRGIGTGELFF
TGTGCCAGCAAAGACAGGGGAATAGGTACCGGGGAGCTGTTTTTT
>NA|NA|TRBJ1-2|TRBV28
CASSLGQSYGYTF
TGTGCCAGCAGTTTAGGGCAGTCCTATGGCTACACCTTC
>NA|NA|TRBJ2-7|TRBV5-5
CASSLGTTSINEQYF
TGTGCCAGCAGCTTGGGGACTACTAGTATCAACGAGCAGTACTTC
>once|NA|TRBJ2-3|TRBV7-2
CASSLAGTGETDTQYF
TGTGCCAGCAGCTTAGCCGGGACTGGGGAGACAGATACGCAGTATTTT
>few|NA|TRBJ1-5|TRBV7-8
CASSPRWNRAENQPQHF
TGTGCCAGCAGCCCCCGATGGAACAGGGCGGAGAATCAGCCCCAGCATTTT
>NA|NA|TRBJ2-1|TRBV11-3
CASSPTGTEQFF
TGTGCCAGCAGTCCAACAGGGACAGAGCAGTTCTTC
>NA|TRBD1|TRBJ2-5|TRBV24-1
CATSERTGRETQYF
TGTGCCACCAGTGAACGGACAGGACGAGAGACCCAGTACTTC
>NA|NA|TRBJ2-7|TRBV7-8
CASSLGVYSTAYEQYF
TGTGCCAGCAGCTTAGGAGTGTACAGTACTGCCTACGAGCAGTACTTC
>NA|TRBD2|TRBJ2-1|TRBV4-1
CASSLAGLDTNEQFF
TGCGCCAGCAGCCTAGCGGGGTTGGACACAAATGAGCAGTTCTTC
>medium-sized|NA|TRBJ1-5|TRBV28
CASCYGVKGNQPQHF
TGTGCCAGCTGCTACGGGGTTAAAGGCAATCAGCCCCAGCATTTT
>NA|TRBD2|TRBJ2-2|TRBV28
CASSSPASGANTGELFF
TGTGCCAGCAGTTCCCCCGCTAGCGGGGCCAACACCGGGGAGCTGTTTTTT